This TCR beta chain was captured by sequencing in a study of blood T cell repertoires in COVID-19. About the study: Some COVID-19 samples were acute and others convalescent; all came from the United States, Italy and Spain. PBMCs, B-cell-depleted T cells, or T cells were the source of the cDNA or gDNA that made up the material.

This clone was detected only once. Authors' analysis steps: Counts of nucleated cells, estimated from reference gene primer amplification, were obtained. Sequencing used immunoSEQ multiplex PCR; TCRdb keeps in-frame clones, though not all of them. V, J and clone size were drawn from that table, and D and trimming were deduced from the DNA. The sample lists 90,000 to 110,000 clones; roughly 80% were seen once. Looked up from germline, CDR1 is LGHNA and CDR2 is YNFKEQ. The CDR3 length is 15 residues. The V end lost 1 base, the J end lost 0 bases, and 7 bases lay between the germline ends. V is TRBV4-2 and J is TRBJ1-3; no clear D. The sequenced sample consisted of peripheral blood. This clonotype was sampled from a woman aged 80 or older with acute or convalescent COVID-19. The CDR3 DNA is TGTGCCAGCAGCCAAGCTCTCTCCTCTGGAAACACCATATATTTT. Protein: CASSQALSSGNTIYF.